This entry is about one T cell receptor (beta chain). This entry is derived from a study of blood T cell repertoires in COVID-19. Study-wide context: Collection of acute and convalescent COVID-19 samples took place in the United States, Italy and Spain. Sources were T cells, B-cell-depleted T cells, or PBMCs; the material itself was cDNA or gDNA.

Per the study methods: How many nucleated cells were present was estimated from reference gene primer amplification. TCRdb keeps only in-frame clones here, not all; method: immunoSEQ multiplex PCR. D and trimming come from the DNA, and the V and J calls and clone size come from that table. The repertoire has roughly 180,000 clones, 86% of them found once; the top ten carry 2.5% to 3%. The CDR3 length is 16 residues. Germline V gene sequence: CDR1 MDHEN, CDR2 SYDVKM. J lost 0 bases, V lost 6 bases, and 5 bases had no gene match. The chain carries TRBV28 and TRBJ1-6, with 7 bases matching TRBD1. Sequencing was performed on peripheral blood. This sequence originates from a woman between 25 and 40 years old with active or convalescent COVID-19. Here the CDR3 reads CASRPDRSSYNSPLHF. The CDR3 region has the DNA TGTGCCAGCAGACCGGACAGGAGCTCCTATAATTCACCCCTCCACTTT.